These T cell receptor beta chains were read from a single sample in a study of cytomegalovirus exposure and HLA in healthy donors. Generated by immunoSEQ multiplex PCR, the TCRdb table keeps only in-frame clones and is missing some. Here the sample spans some 130,000 clones, 70% to 85% being singletons. Sequences were obtained from PBMCs. Source of these receptors: a boy aged 2-15 years in good health and CMV-seronegative. Each CDR3 is given with its conserved first and last residue. The D gene is left open where the match is weak. A row's size may be missing; if present it is once, few, many or a size class.

TRBJ2-3	TRBV10-3	.	.	TGTGCCATCAGTGATCTAGGGGGTGGGAACACAGATACGCAGTATTTT	CAISDLGGGNTDTQYF
TRBJ1-6	TRBV7-9	.	once	TGTGCCAGCAGCTTAGGTCGATCCACCCTATGGTCACCCCTCCACTTT	CASSLGRSTLWSPLHF
TRBJ1-6	TRBV7-2	TRBD1	.	TGTGCCAGCAGCTTAGACAGGGGGCTTGGTAATTCACCCCTCCACTTT	CASSLDRGLGNSPLHF
TRBJ2-1	TRBV4-1	TRBD2	.	TGCGCCAGCAGCCAAGATGGGACTAGTGCCTCCTACAATGAGCAGTTCTTC	CASSQDGTSASYNEQFF
TRBJ2-1	TRBV7-9	.	.	TGTGCCAGCAGCCCCCTCTCTTTATACAATGAGCAGTTCTTC	CASSPLSLYNEQFF
TRBJ2-3	TRBV29-1	.	once	TGCAGCCCAAGGACTAGCACAGATACGCAGTATTTT	CSPRTSTDTQYF
TRBJ1-5	TRBV28	.	.	TGTGCCAGCACCTATAGCAATCAGCCCCAGCATTTT	CASTYSNQPQHF
TRBJ1-4	TRBV6-5	.	once	TGTGCCAGCAGTTACGTAGCCAGGGGTAGAGGAAAACTGTTTTTT	CASSYVARGRGKLFF
TRBJ2-1	TRBV28	.	.	TGTGCCAGCAGTGCTAAGACAGGGCAGTTCTTC	CASSAKTGQFF
TRBJ2-4	TRBV6-1	.	few	TGTGCCAGCAGTGAAAACCGGCCGGGGAACAACCCCATTCAGTACTTC	CASSENRPGNNPIQYF
TRBJ1-5	TRBV5-6	TRBD1	.	TGTGCCAGCAGCCCTAGCCAGGGGGGACCGTACGGCAATCAGCCCCAGCATTTT	CASSPSQGGPYGNQPQHF
TRBJ1-2	TRBV10-3	TRBD1	.	TGTGCCATCTATGGGACAGGGCCTATCGACTATGGCTACACCTTC	CAIYGTGPIDYGYTF
TRBJ1-2	TRBV18	.	.	TGTGCCAGCTCACCAAGAAGCGACTATGGCTACACCTTC	CASSPRSDYGYTF
TRBJ1-5	TRBV2	.	.	TGTGCCAGCAGGGAGGGACCTGGTGGTCAGCCCCAGCATTTT	CASREGPGGQPQHF
TRBJ2-1	TRBV27	TRBD2	.	TGTGCCGGCAGTCACGGGGGGGGACGCTCCTACAATGAGCAGTTCTTC	CAGSHGGGRSYNEQFF
TRBJ1-3	TRBV19	.	.	TGTGCCAGTAGTACCTTGAACGGGGGACCTGGAAACACCATATATTTT	CASSTLNGGPGNTIYF
TRBJ1-4	TRBV9	TRBD1	.	TGTGCCAGCAGCGAGGCCGGGGGACAGGGTTATGAAAAACTGTTTTTT	CASSEAGGQGYEKLFF
TRBJ2-2	TRBV4-2	.	.	TGTGCCAGCAGCCCGTCCGGGGACTACACCGGGGAGCTGTTTTTT	CASSPSGDYTGELFF
TRBJ1-2	TRBV10-2	TRBD1	.	TGCGCCAGCAGTGGACAGGGGGGAGGGTATGGCTACACCTTC	CASSGQGGGYGYTF
TRBJ2-3	TRBV7-2	TRBD2	.	TGTGCCAGCAGCTTAGACCGGCGGAAGACTAGCGGGGGGACAGATACGCAGTATTTT	CASSLDRRKTSGGTDTQYF
TRBJ2-5	TRBV6-1	.	.	TGTGCCAGCAGCGCCAGACTGCCCGAAGAGACCCAGTACTTC	CASSARLPEETQYF
TRBJ1-5	TRBV7-9	TRBD1	.	TGTGCCAGCAGCCCCGGGACAGGTCTATCGCCCCAGCATTTT	CASSPGTGLSPQHF
TRBJ1-2	TRBV4-2	TRBD1	once	TGTGCCAGCAGCCCCAAAACGGGACAGTATGGCTACACCTTC	CASSPKTGQYGYTF
TRBJ1-2	TRBV5-6	.	.	TGTGCCAGCAGCTTGGGGACAGCCGCCTATGGCTACACCTTC	CASSLGTAAYGYTF
TRBJ1-1	TRBV6-1	TRBD1	.	TGTGCCAGCAGTACGGACAGGGTGGGACACACTGAAGCTTTCTTT	CASSTDRVGHTEAFF
TRBJ2-7	TRBV29-1	TRBD1	.	TGCAGCGTTCATGGGACAGGGGGTTTGGGCGAGCAGTACTTC	CSVHGTGGLGEQYF
TRBJ1-2	TRBV5-5	.	.	TGTGCCAGCAGCCCCCAGGCCTCTAACTATGGCTACACCTTC	CASSPQASNYGYTF
TRBJ1-1	TRBV7-6	.	.	TGTGCCAGCAGCTTCGACGGGTACAGGAGACAGAACACTGAAGCTTTCTTT	CASSFDGYRRQNTEAFF
TRBJ2-7	TRBV6-5	.	few	TGTGCCAGCAGTTGGACAAGGGGGGGGGAGCAGTACTTC	CASSWTRGGEQYF
TRBJ2-3	TRBV6-4	TRBD1	.	TGTGCCAGCAGTGCAGGGACAGCCACAGATACGCAGTATTTT	CASSAGTATDTQYF